This TCR beta chain was obtained from a study of T cells after yellow fever vaccination. From germline, CDR1 is DFQATT and CDR2 SNEGSKA (reference sequence). The ends were cut back, 3 bases at V and 6 bases at J, with 6 bases in the middle. CDR3 length: 10 residues. This clonotype has ten or more counts. Generation of TCR cDNA used 5'RACE template switching (which added a universal primer site and UMIs). TCRdb re-called the 5' RACE reads with MiXCR, one entry per CDR3 protein. The table records over 110,000 distinct CDR3 sequences, around 7.7% of them present only once. Material: CD4+ T cells sorted from PBMCs, obtained 5 days after the yellow fever booster vaccination. The TCR was taken from a man aged 25 to 40 who received the YFV17D yellow fever vaccine. The chain has TRBV20-1 and TRBJ2-7; D not resolved. This CDR3 is CSASFSEQYF. The DNA for the CDR3 is TGCAGTGCTAGTTTCTCCGAGCAGTACTTC.